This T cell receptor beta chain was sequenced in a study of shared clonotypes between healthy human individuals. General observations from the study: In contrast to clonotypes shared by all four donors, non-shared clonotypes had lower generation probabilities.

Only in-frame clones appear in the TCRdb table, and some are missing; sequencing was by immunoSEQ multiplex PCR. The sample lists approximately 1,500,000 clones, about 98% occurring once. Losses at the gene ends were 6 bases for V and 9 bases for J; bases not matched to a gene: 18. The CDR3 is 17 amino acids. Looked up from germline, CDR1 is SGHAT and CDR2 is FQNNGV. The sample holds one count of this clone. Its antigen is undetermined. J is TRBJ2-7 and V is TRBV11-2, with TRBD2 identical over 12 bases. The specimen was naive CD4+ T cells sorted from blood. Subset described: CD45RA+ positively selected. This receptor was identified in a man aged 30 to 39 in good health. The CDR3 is CASSPGLAGPRGTRQYF. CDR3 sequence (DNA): TGTGCCAGCAGTCCGGGACTAGCGGGCCCAAGGGGTACTCGGCAGTACTTC.